This passage covers 5 T cell receptor beta chains from one sample sequenced in a study of cytomegalovirus exposure and HLA in healthy donors (dated by TCRdb to about 2017). The library was obtained by the immunoSEQ multiplex PCR assay. For the multiplex PCR, a mixture combining 60 forward primers for TCR Vbeta segments and 13 reverse primers for TCR Jbeta segments was used. TCRdb's version of the immuneACCESS table is confined to in-frame rearrangements and falls short of the full clone set. An unresolved V gene accounts for under half of the shortfall where checked; the remainder is of unknown origin. The sample records some 140,000 clones, roughly three quarters of which are singletons. The ten largest clones take up about 3% of the sample. Sequencing used PBMCs. The receptors come from a man aged 25 to 45 in good health and CMV-seronegative.

Only one count was recorded for this clone. This sequence joins TRBV4-2 and TRBJ2-3, with D possibly TRBD1 on 5 matching bases. Germline V gene data show CDR1 as LGHNA and CDR2 as YNFKEQ. CDR3 length: 16 amino acids. V lost 0 bases and J lost 2, with 12 bases in between. DNA of the CDR3: TGTGCCAGCAGCCAAGAGGACAACCAAATCACAGATACGCAGTATTTT. This encodes CASSQEDNQITDTQYF.

The chain uses TRBV4-1 and TRBJ1-4; D call uncertain. Germline CDR1 and CDR2: MGHRA and YSYEKL. V was pared by 0 bases and J by 4 bases, with 6 bases between. The CDR3 covers 14 residues. The CDR3 sequence: CASSQEQLNEKLFF. The CDR3 nucleotides read TGCGCCAGCAGCCAAGAACAGCTTAATGAAAAACTGTTTTTT.

This clone was found once. The chain uses TRBV7-3 and TRBJ1-2; 7 bases line up with TRBD1. The length of the CDR3 is 13 residues. Germline lookup yields CDR1 SGHTA and CDR2 FQGTGA. Germline trimming cut 5 bases from V and 8 bases from J; bases unmatched to any gene: 8. CDR3 in amino acids: CASSPGTAGGYTF. The CDR3 DNA reads as TGTGCCAGCAGCCCGGGGACAGCTGGAGGCTACACCTTC. Complete variable domain (other parts from reference TRBV7-3 and TRBJ1-2): GAGVSQTPSNKVTEKGKYVELRCDPISGHTALYWYRQSLGQGPEFLIYFQGTGAADDSGLPNDRFFAVRPEGSVSTLKIQRTERGDSAVYLCASSPGTAGGYTFGSGTRLTVV.

The V gene is TRBV11-2, the J gene TRBJ2-1, with a possible D match to TRBD1 (6 bases). CDR1 is SGHAT, CDR2 FQNNGV, per germline. The CDR3 totals 14 residues. Trimming cost V 4 bases and J 6 bases, with 13 bases left between them. The DNA of the CDR3 is TGTGCCAGCAGCTCTAGGACAGCGCTCAATGAGCAGTTCTTC. Translating gives CASSSRTALNEQFF.

With regard to this clone: Mismatch with germline at one junction end may stem from a read error. V gene TRBV4-1 combines with J gene TRBJ1-5; perhaps TRBD1 as D (6 bases). The CDR3 is 15 residues long. Germline lookup yields CDR1 MGHRA and CDR2 YSYEKL. CDR3 region: CAGSRQVNSNQPQHF. The CDR3, as DNA: TGCGCCGGCAGCCGACAGGTGAATAGCAATCAGCCCCAGCATTTT.